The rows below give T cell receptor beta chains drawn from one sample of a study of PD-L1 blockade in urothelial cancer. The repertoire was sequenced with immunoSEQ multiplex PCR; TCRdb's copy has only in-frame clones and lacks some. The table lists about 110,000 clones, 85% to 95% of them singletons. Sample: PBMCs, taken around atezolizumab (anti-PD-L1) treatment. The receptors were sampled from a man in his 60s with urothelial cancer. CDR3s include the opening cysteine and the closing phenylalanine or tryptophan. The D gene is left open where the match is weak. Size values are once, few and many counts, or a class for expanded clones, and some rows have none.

CDR3 DNA: TGTGCCAGCAGCTTCCCCCCGGGAGGGCTTATCACAGATACGCAGTATTTT
CDR3 protein: CASSFPPGGLITDTQYF
V gene: TRBV11-2
clone size: NA
J gene: TRBJ2-3
D gene: TRBD2

CDR3 DNA: NA
CDR3 protein: CAAFGAGTGDRDTDTQYF
V gene: TRBV10-3
clone size: NA
J gene: TRBJ2-3
D gene: NA

CDR3 DNA: TGTGCCAGCAGTGAACCTCGACAGGGGAAGGGCTACACCTTC
CDR3 protein: CASSEPRQGKGYTF
V gene: TRBV25-1
clone size: NA
J gene: TRBJ1-2
D gene: TRBD1

CDR3 DNA: TGTGCCAGCAGCTTAGATCCTACCGGGGAGCTGTTTTTT
CDR3 protein: CASSLDPTGELFF
V gene: TRBV7-9
clone size: NA
J gene: TRBJ2-2
D gene: NA

CDR3 DNA: TGTGCCAGCAGCGTAACCCCGGGGGACAGGGGGAACACTGAAGCTTTCTTT
CDR3 protein: CASSVTPGDRGNTEAFF
V gene: TRBV9
clone size: NA
J gene: TRBJ1-1
D gene: TRBD1

CDR3 DNA: TGTGCCAGCAGTTCCACAGGGGGAGCTTTCTTT
CDR3 protein: CASSSTGGAFF
V gene: TRBV6-5
clone size: NA
J gene: TRBJ1-1
D gene: TRBD1

CDR3 DNA: TGTGCCAGCAGTGACTCGATAGCCGGGGAGCTGTTTTTT
CDR3 protein: CASSDSIAGELFF
V gene: TRBV6-4
clone size: NA
J gene: TRBJ2-2
D gene: NA

CDR3 DNA: TGCGCCAGCAGCTTGGGTCTCCCCGGCGGCACTGAAGCTTTCTTT
CDR3 protein: CASSLGLPGGTEAFF
V gene: TRBV5-1
clone size: NA
J gene: TRBJ1-1
D gene: NA

CDR3 DNA: TGTGCCAGCAGCGTAGCCGGGACAGGGACCTACAATGAGCAGTTCTTC
CDR3 protein: CASSVAGTGTYNEQFF
V gene: TRBV9
clone size: NA
J gene: TRBJ2-1
D gene: TRBD1

CDR3 DNA: TGTGCCAGCAGTTTACTCCCCGGTCAGCCCCAGCATTTT
CDR3 protein: CASSLLPGQPQHF
V gene: TRBV27
clone size: NA
J gene: TRBJ1-5
D gene: NA

CDR3 DNA: TGTGCCAGCAGTTACCTCCTAGCGGGAGGGCCCCACGAGCAGTACTTC
CDR3 protein: CASSYLLAGGPHEQYF
V gene: TRBV6-5
clone size: NA
J gene: TRBJ2-7
D gene: TRBD2

CDR3 DNA: TGCGCCAGCAGCCAGCAAAAGCGGACAGGGACCGATACAGATACGCAGTATTTT
CDR3 protein: CASSQQKRTGTDTDTQYF
V gene: TRBV4-3
clone size: NA
J gene: TRBJ2-3
D gene: TRBD1

CDR3 DNA: TGTGCCAGCAGCTTTGGACAGGGGGGCTACAATGAGCAGTTCTTC
CDR3 protein: CASSFGQGGYNEQFF
V gene: TRBV7-2
clone size: NA
J gene: TRBJ2-1
D gene: TRBD1

CDR3 DNA: TGTGCCAGCGCAACACTAACACCTAACTATGGCTACACCTTC
CDR3 protein: CASATLTPNYGYTF
V gene: TRBV2
clone size: NA
J gene: TRBJ1-2
D gene: NA

CDR3 DNA: TGTGCCAGCAGCGCCACTAGCGGATCCTACGAGCAGTACTTC
CDR3 protein: CASSATSGSYEQYF
V gene: TRBV9
clone size: NA
J gene: TRBJ2-7
D gene: TRBD2

CDR3 DNA: TGCGCCAGCAGCTTGGGGCTACTAGCGGACCAAGAGACCCAGTACTTC
CDR3 protein: CASSLGLLADQETQYF
V gene: TRBV5-1
clone size: NA
J gene: TRBJ2-5
D gene: TRBD2

CDR3 DNA: TGCGCCAGCAGCCCCCGGGTAGCGGGAACCTACAATGAGCAGTTCTTC
CDR3 protein: CASSPRVAGTYNEQFF
V gene: TRBV4-1
clone size: NA
J gene: TRBJ2-1
D gene: TRBD2

CDR3 DNA: TGTGCCACAGTCCAGGGGGGTCGATTCGTGAATCAGCCCCAGCATTTT
CDR3 protein: CATVQGGRFVNQPQHF
V gene: TRBV15
clone size: NA
J gene: TRBJ1-5
D gene: TRBD1

CDR3 DNA: TGTGCCAGCAGTGTACCCGTGGGCAGGGCATATGAGCAGTTCTTC
CDR3 protein: CASSVPVGRAYEQFF
V gene: TRBV6-1
clone size: NA
J gene: TRBJ2-1
D gene: NA

CDR3 DNA: TGCGATCCCTCCCCCCCCGGGACTAAGAATGAGCAGTTCTTC
CDR3 protein: CDPSPPGTKNEQFF
V gene: TRBV28
clone size: NA
J gene: TRBJ2-1
D gene: TRBD2

CDR3 DNA: TGTGCCAGCAGGGTGTCGGGACAGATCTATGGCTACACCTTC
CDR3 protein: CASRVSGQIYGYTF
V gene: TRBV6-1
clone size: NA
J gene: TRBJ1-2
D gene: TRBD1

CDR3 DNA: TGTGCCAGCAGCCTTCTGCCGGGACAGGGGTATCAGCCCCAGCATTTT
CDR3 protein: CASSLLPGQGYQPQHF
V gene: TRBV7-8
clone size: few
J gene: TRBJ1-5
D gene: TRBD1

CDR3 DNA: TGTGCCAGCAGCTCACTAGCTCCGGGACTAGGGCAAGAGACCCAGTACTTC
CDR3 protein: CASSSLAPGLGQETQYF
V gene: TRBV7-2
clone size: NA
J gene: TRBJ2-5
D gene: TRBD2

CDR3 DNA: TGTGCCAGCAGCTTAGTTGATCGGGGTTACAACACCGGGGAGCTGTTTTTT
CDR3 protein: CASSLVDRGYNTGELFF
V gene: TRBV7-2
clone size: NA
J gene: TRBJ2-2
D gene: NA

CDR3 DNA: TGTGCCAGCAGCTTTGACAAGAACACTGAAGCTTTCTTT
CDR3 protein: CASSFDKNTEAFF
V gene: TRBV7-3
clone size: NA
J gene: TRBJ1-1
D gene: NA

CDR3 DNA: TGTGCCAGCAGCCAAGAGTCGGGACAGAATGAAAAACTGTTTTTT
CDR3 protein: CASSQESGQNEKLFF
V gene: TRBV4-2
clone size: NA
J gene: TRBJ1-4
D gene: TRBD1

CDR3 DNA: TGTGCCAGTAGTTCGGACAGGGGATGGACCGGGGAGCTGTTTTTT
CDR3 protein: CASSSDRGWTGELFF
V gene: TRBV19
clone size: NA
J gene: TRBJ2-2
D gene: TRBD1

CDR3 DNA: TGTGCCAGCAGCTTTCGACAGGGTGGTCAGCCCCAGCATTTT
CDR3 protein: CASSFRQGGQPQHF
V gene: TRBV5-8
clone size: once
J gene: TRBJ1-5
D gene: TRBD1

CDR3 DNA: TGCAGCCCCACCACGACAGGGGAGGGCTACACCTTC
CDR3 protein: CSPTTTGEGYTF
V gene: TRBV29-1
clone size: NA
J gene: TRBJ1-2
D gene: TRBD1

CDR3 DNA: TGTGCCAGTACCGTCACACGGGGACAGTACACCGGGGAGCTGTTTTTT
CDR3 protein: CASTVTRGQYTGELFF
V gene: TRBV19
clone size: NA
J gene: TRBJ2-2
D gene: TRBD1

CDR3 DNA: TGTGCCAGCAATACCGAGGGGGGGAGCACAGATACGCAGTATTTT
CDR3 protein: CASNTEGGSTDTQYF
V gene: TRBV5-5
clone size: NA
J gene: TRBJ2-3
D gene: NA

CDR3 DNA: TGTGCCAGCAGCGCCGGGACTAGCGGGGCTACGCAGTATTTT
CDR3 protein: CASSAGTSGATQYF
V gene: TRBV5-6
clone size: NA
J gene: TRBJ2-3
D gene: TRBD2

CDR3 DNA: TGCGCCAGCAGCGCGGGACAGAGCTCCTACAATGAGCAGTTCTTC
CDR3 protein: CASSAGQSSYNEQFF
V gene: TRBV5-1
clone size: NA
J gene: TRBJ2-1
D gene: NA

CDR3 DNA: TGTGCCAGCAGTTTATCAGCGGGAGGCACAGATACGCAGTATTTT
CDR3 protein: CASSLSAGGTDTQYF
V gene: TRBV28
clone size: NA
J gene: TRBJ2-3
D gene: TRBD2

CDR3 DNA: TGTGCCAGCAGCCCCCTTTCCCTAATTTCTAACTATGGCTACACCTTC
CDR3 protein: CASSPLSLISNYGYTF
V gene: TRBV5-6
clone size: NA
J gene: TRBJ1-2
D gene: NA

CDR3 DNA: TGTGCCTGGAGTCCTTTCTATAGCAATCAGCCCCAGCATTTT
CDR3 protein: CAWSPFYSNQPQHF
V gene: TRBV30
clone size: NA
J gene: TRBJ1-5
D gene: NA

CDR3 DNA: TGCGCCAGCAGCTTCACCGGGACAGTGTCCTACGAGCAGTACTTC
CDR3 protein: CASSFTGTVSYEQYF
V gene: TRBV5-1
clone size: once
J gene: TRBJ2-7
D gene: TRBD1

CDR3 DNA: TGCGCCAGCAGCGCGAGAACCCTAGCGGGGGTTTCCAATGAGCAGTTCTTC
CDR3 protein: CASSARTLAGVSNEQFF
V gene: TRBV10-1
clone size: NA
J gene: TRBJ2-1
D gene: TRBD2

CDR3 DNA: TGTGCCAGCAGTAAATCACTAGCGGGCACAGATACGCAGTATTTT
CDR3 protein: CASSKSLAGTDTQYF
V gene: TRBV2
clone size: NA
J gene: TRBJ2-3
D gene: TRBD2

CDR3 DNA: TGCGCCAGCAGCTTCGACAGGGTAGCGAACACCGGGGAGCTGTTTTTT
CDR3 protein: CASSFDRVANTGELFF
V gene: TRBV5-1
clone size: NA
J gene: TRBJ2-2
D gene: TRBD1

CDR3 DNA: TGTGCCAGCAGCTTAGTTGGCAGGGGGGAGGATGAGCAGTTCTTC
CDR3 protein: CASSLVGRGEDEQFF
V gene: TRBV7-2
clone size: NA
J gene: TRBJ2-1
D gene: NA

CDR3 DNA: TGTGCCAGTAGTCCAAGGACAGGGAGCTCCTACAATGAGCAGTTCTTC
CDR3 protein: CASSPRTGSSYNEQFF
V gene: TRBV19
clone size: NA
J gene: TRBJ2-1
D gene: TRBD1

CDR3 DNA: TGTGCCAGCTCACCCCAAACAGGGAACACTGAAGCTTTCTTT
CDR3 protein: CASSPQTGNTEAFF
V gene: TRBV18
clone size: few
J gene: TRBJ1-1
D gene: NA

CDR3 DNA: TGTGCCAGCAGCCGAACAGGGATCTACTCTGGGGCCAACGTCCTGACTTTC
CDR3 protein: CASSRTGIYSGANVLTF
V gene: TRBV28
clone size: NA
J gene: TRBJ2-6
D gene: NA

CDR3 DNA: TGTGCCAGCAGCTTTGCTCGGGGGGTCCCAGATACGCAGTATTTT
CDR3 protein: CASSFARGVPDTQYF
V gene: TRBV5-4
clone size: NA
J gene: TRBJ2-3
D gene: TRBD2

CDR3 DNA: TGCGCCAGCAGCCAAGCAGGGACAGACCTAGAAAAACTGTTTTTT
CDR3 protein: CASSQAGTDLEKLFF
V gene: TRBV4-1
clone size: once
J gene: TRBJ1-4
D gene: TRBD1

CDR3 DNA: TGTGCCAGCAGCGTGTCCCGACTAGCGGGGGAGACCCAGTACTTC
CDR3 protein: CASSVSRLAGETQYF
V gene: TRBV5-6
clone size: NA
J gene: TRBJ2-5
D gene: TRBD2

CDR3 DNA: TGTGCCAGCAGTTTAGCGGATTCCTACGAGCAGTACTTC
CDR3 protein: CASSLADSYEQYF
V gene: TRBV27
clone size: once
J gene: TRBJ2-7
D gene: NA

CDR3 DNA: TGTGCCAGCAGTTGGACAGGAACCGATCAGCCCCAGCATTTT
CDR3 protein: CASSWTGTDQPQHF
V gene: TRBV28
clone size: NA
J gene: TRBJ1-5
D gene: TRBD1

CDR3 DNA: TGCGCCAGCAGCCACCCACCTAAACAGGGGTTACACAATGAGCAGTTCTTC
CDR3 protein: CASSHPPKQGLHNEQFF
V gene: TRBV4-1
clone size: NA
J gene: TRBJ2-1
D gene: TRBD1

CDR3 DNA: TGTGCCAGCAGCCCCAAGCGGGGGGGATACAATGAGCAGTTCTTC
CDR3 protein: CASSPKRGGYNEQFF
V gene: TRBV11-2
clone size: NA
J gene: TRBJ2-1
D gene: TRBD2

CDR3 DNA: TGTGCCAGCAGCTTAGTGCTCGGGGAACCCACAGATACGCAGTATTTT
CDR3 protein: CASSLVLGEPTDTQYF
V gene: TRBV7-9
clone size: NA
J gene: TRBJ2-3
D gene: NA

CDR3 DNA: TGTGCCAGCAGCCCCCAGAGCGTAAGACGTCCCGAAGCTTTCTTT
CDR3 protein: CASSPQSVRRPEAFF
V gene: TRBV7-9
clone size: once
J gene: TRBJ1-1
D gene: NA

CDR3 DNA: TGTGCCAGCAGAACGGGACAGGGGCGCACAGATACGCAGTATTTT
CDR3 protein: CASRTGQGRTDTQYF
V gene: TRBV6-1
clone size: NA
J gene: TRBJ2-3
D gene: TRBD1